This T cell receptor (beta chain) was sequenced for a study of cytomegalovirus exposure and HLA in healthy donors. Study-level results: Investigators reported 164 TCR beta chains as tied to cytomegalovirus. It was taken for granted in presence/absence analyses that sequencing depth across donors was roughly uniform. HLA allele associations emerged for roughly 16,000 TCR beta sequences in a later analysis, at 0.05 false discovery rate.

A multiplex PCR was run with 60 Vbeta primers and 13 Jbeta primers. Clones were sequenced by immunoSEQ multiplex PCR, and TCRdb holds only the in-frame ones, with some missing. The table has around 230,000 clones, roughly 79% seen once; the top ten hold about 2%. With regard to this clone: Its antigen is still unknown.

This receptor was obtained from a male donor in good health and CMV-seronegative. Sequencing was performed on PBMCs.

CDR3 nucleotides: TGTGCTAGTGGTTTGGACTCAGGGGGACGGGAGACCCAGTACTTC. Translating it yields CASGLDSGGRETQYF. The chain employs TRBV12-5 and TRBJ2-5; 7 bases align to TRBD1. The germline CDR1 and CDR2 sequences are LGHNT and FRNRAP. The CDR3 runs 15 residues. The V gene end was trimmed by 1 base and the J gene end by 5 bases; junction bases not matched to a gene: 7.